This passage covers 27 T cell receptor beta chains from one sample sequenced in a study of blood T cell repertoires in COVID-19. Clones were sequenced by immunoSEQ multiplex PCR, and TCRdb holds only the in-frame ones, with some missing. This table has about 210,000 clones, about four fifths appearing once. Sequenced sample: peripheral blood. Source of these receptors: a woman aged 40 to 55 with active or convalescent COVID-19.

J is TRBJ2-2 and V is TRBV24-1; TRBD1 is a possible D gene (6 bases). Germline values: CDR1 KGHDR, CDR2 SFDVKD. CDR3 length: 14 residues. V lost 7 bases, J lost 5 bases, and 13 bases lay in between. CDR3 residues: CATSGDMGTGELFF. The CDR3 DNA reads as TGTGCCACCAGCGGGGACATGGGTACCGGGGAGCTGTTTTTT.

This clone was detected once. The rearrangement joins TRBV9 to TRBJ2-1, with D maybe TRBD2 (6 bases). The germline V gene encodes CDR1 SGDLS and CDR2 YYNGEE. The CDR3 is 15 amino acids. Trimming left V 0 bases short and J 0 bases short, with 7 bases between. The CDR3 is CASSVGLVSYNEQFF. For the CDR3, the DNA is TGTGCCAGCAGCGTAGGACTAGTCTCCTACAATGAGCAGTTCTTC.

This chain connects TRBV5-1 to TRBJ2-7; 9 bases are shared with TRBD2. The CDR3 length is 15 residues. Per the germline V gene, CDR1 is SGHRS and CDR2 is YFSETQ. With V trimmed by 0 bases and J by 0 bases, 1 base remained unmatched. CDR3: CASSLVSGSSYEQYF. CDR3 DNA sequence: TGCGCCAGCAGCTTGGTTAGCGGGAGCTCCTACGAGCAGTACTTC.

J is TRBJ2-3 and V is TRBV6-1; TRBD1 might be the D (5 bases). The CDR3 is made up of 13 amino acids. With 2 bases removed from V and 6 bases from J, the gap between germline ends came to 9 bases. Germline assignment: CDR1 MNHNS and CDR2 SASEGT. CDR3 sequence reads: CASSERGSDTQYF. CDR3 coding DNA: TGTGCCAGCAGTGAAAGGGGATCGGATACGCAGTATTTT.

V and J are TRBV7-8 and TRBJ2-2; D might be TRBD1 (5 bases). Deletions cut 1 base from V and 3 bases from J, with 9 bases between. Germline values: CDR1 SGHVS, CDR2 FQNEAQ. The CDR3 is made up of 15 amino acids. DNA of the CDR3: TGTGCCAGCAGCTTAGTGGGCAGGGACACCGGGGAGCTGTTTTTT. Its protein is CASSLVGRDTGELFF.

The V call is TRBV5-6, the J call TRBJ1-5; TRBD1 matches at 7 bases. Trimming removed 3 bases from V and 7 bases from J; junction bases left unmatched: 13. Germline lookup yields CDR1 SGHDT and CDR2 YYEEEE. The CDR3 consists of 16 residues. The CDR3 spells CASSSLRTGLSQPQHF. Written as DNA, the CDR3 is TGTGCCAGCAGCTCCTTACGGACAGGTCTCAGCCAGCCCCAGCATTTT.

V is TRBV18 and J is TRBJ1-1; D gene ambiguous. V lost 1 base, J lost 8 bases, and 8 bases lay in between. In germline, CDR1 is KGHSH, CDR2 LQKENI. CDR3 length equals 12 residues. The CDR3 DNA sequence: TGTGCCAGCTCACCACGGACGGGAGAAGCTTTCTTT. Encoded protein: CASSPRTGEAFF.

The chain uses TRBV7-9 and TRBJ1-2, with TRBD1 matching over 7 bases. CDR3 length: 16 residues. The germline V gene encodes CDR1 SEHNR and CDR2 FQNEAQ (reference sequence). After removal of 6 bases from V and 3 bases from J, the junction contained 13 bases not matched to a gene. CDR3 protein: CASSYDRDNLYYGYTF. CDR3 DNA sequence: TGTGCCAGCAGTTACGACAGGGACAATTTATACTATGGCTACACCTTC.

The chain joins TRBV5-1 to TRBJ2-7; 9 bases fit TRBD2. This CDR3 comprises 14 residues. The V segment lost 0 bases and the J segment 3 bases; nucleotides outside the gene matches: 1. The germline V gene encodes CDR1 SGHRS and CDR2 YFSETQ. This chain's CDR3 is CASSLALAGYEQYF. In nucleotides, the CDR3 is TGCGCCAGCAGCTTGGCACTAGCGGGCTACGAGCAGTACTTC.

The chain employs TRBV6-4 and TRBJ2-1; 11 nucleotides line up with TRBD2. The length of the CDR3 is 13 residues. Unmatched junction bases numbered 2, after V lost 2 bases and J lost 11 bases. The germline V gene has CDR1 MRHNA and CDR2 SNTAGT. CDR3 region: CASSDLAGGKQFF. CDR3 coding DNA: TGTGCCAGCAGTGACCTAGCGGGAGGCAAGCAGTTCTTC.

This chain joins TRBV5-1 and TRBJ2-5; the match to TRBD1 covers 12 bases. The CDR3 loop spans 15 amino acids. Per the germline V gene, CDR1 is SGHRS and CDR2 is YFSETQ. The ends lost 4 bases at V and 4 bases at J; junction bases unmatched: 5. CDR3 amino acids: CASSPGTGGLETQYF. Here the CDR3 DNA reads TGCGCCAGCAGCCCCGGGACAGGGGGCTTAGAGACCCAGTACTTC. Supplemented by reference TRBV5-1 and TRBJ2-5, the full variable domain reads KAGVTQTPRYLIKTRGQQVTLSCSPISGHRSVSWYQQTPGQGLQFLFEYFSETQRNKGNFPGRFSGRQFSNSRSEMNVSTLELGDSALYLCASSPGTGGLETQYFGPGTRLLVL.

Here the CDR3 reads CASSFAATGISGNTIYF. The CDR3 DNA follows: TGTGCCAGCAGCTTCGCCGCGACAGGGATCTCTGGAAACACCATATATTTT. This chain connects TRBV7-2 to TRBJ1-3; 7 bases fit TRBD1. With V trimmed by 3 bases and J by 0 bases, 8 bases remained unmatched. This CDR3 has 17 amino acids. The V gene's germline CDR1 is SGHTA and CDR2 FQGNSA.

V and J are TRBV5-5 and TRBJ1-2; 7 nucleotides match TRBD1. Germline loops: CDR1 SGHKS, CDR2 YYEKEE (reference sequence). This CDR3 spans 15 amino acids. V dropped 4 bases and J dropped 4; count of bases not matched to a gene: 10. The CDR3, as DNA: TGTGCCAGCAGCGAACGGGGACAGAAGGGCTATGGCTACACCTTC. Amino acids: CASSERGQKGYGYTF.

This chain joins TRBV7-2 and TRBJ2-7, with D perhaps matching TRBD2 (6 bases). This CDR3 comprises 16 residues. The V and J ends lost 4 bases and 7 bases respectively, with 23 bases between them. From germline, CDR1 is SGHTA and CDR2 FQGNSA. The CDR3 here is CASSSRRAEGRGEQYF. Written as DNA, the CDR3 is TGTGCCAGCAGCTCCCGACGAGCGGAGGGACGAGGGGAGCAGTACTTC.

This clone showed up just a few times. This chain connects TRBV5-6 to TRBJ2-2; the match to TRBD2 covers 11 bases. Per germline, CDR1 SGHDT and CDR2 YYEEEE. This CDR3 has 17 residues. V was pared by 4 bases and J by 7 bases, with 12 bases of the junction left unmatched. The CDR3 nucleotides are TGTGCCAGCAGCCCGGTTAGTAGCGGGAGGGCCGTCGGGGAGCTGTTTTTT. Amino acid sequence: CASSPVSSGRAVGELFF.

This clone has just a few counts. The CDR3 sequence is CASSLGTGYIQPQHF. DNA of the CDR3: TGTGCCAGCAGCTTGGGGACAGGGTATATTCAGCCCCAGCATTTT. J is TRBJ1-5 and V is TRBV7-9, with 9 bases matching TRBD1. Germline V gene lookup returns CDR1 SEHNR and CDR2 FQNEAQ (reference sequence). Losses at the gene ends were 3 bases for V and 6 bases for J; bases not matched to a gene: 6. This CDR3 spans 15 amino acids. Complete variable domain (other parts from reference TRBV7-9 and TRBJ1-5): DTGVSQNPRHKITKRGQNVTFRCDPISEHNRLYWYRQTLGQGPEFLTYFQNEAQLEKSRLLSDRFSAERPKGSFSTLEIQRTEQGDSAMYLCASSLGTGYIQPQHFGDGTRLSIL.

A note on this clone: Other DNA variants within this sample encode the same CDR3. This chain links TRBV7-9 with TRBJ1-3; TRBD1 is a possible D gene (6 bases). Germline V gene sequence: CDR1 SEHNR, CDR2 FQNEAQ (reference sequence). This CDR3 comprises 13 residues. V lost 1 base to trimming and J lost 7 bases, with 8 bases between them. This chain's CDR3 is CASSLGTGNTIYF. Here the CDR3 DNA reads TGTGCCAGCAGCTTAGGAACAGGGAACACCATATATTTT.

The chain couples TRBV27 to TRBJ2-2, with 10 bases aligning to TRBD1. V shed 2 bases, J shed 4 bases, and the junction held 4 bases outside the gene matches. This CDR3 contains 16 residues. Germline CDR1 and CDR2: MNHEY and SMNVEV (reference sequence). CDR3 sequence: CASSLPGQGTTGELFF. The CDR3, as DNA: TGTGCCAGCAGTTTACCGGGACAGGGGACCACCGGGGAGCTGTTTTTT.

The sample holds a few counts of this clone. The chain couples TRBV19 to TRBJ2-6; 11 positions agree with TRBD1. Germline CDR1 LNHDA, CDR2 SQIVND (reference sequence). After removal of 5 bases from V and 2 bases from J, the junction contained 8 bases not matched to a gene. The CDR3 has 18 residues. The CDR3 region has the DNA TGTGCCAGTAGTCCCGGACAGGGGGCTTTCACTGGGGCCAACGTCCTGACTTTC. Its translation is CASSPGQGAFTGANVLTF.

The rearrangement links TRBV20-1 to TRBJ2-2; no reliable D call. Germline V CDR1 and CDR2: DFQATT, SNEGSKA (reference sequence). V dropped 3 bases and J dropped 1 base, with 9 bases sitting between them. CDR3 size: 14 residues. The CDR3 sequence is CSASWQENTGELFF. CDR3 nucleotide sequence: TGCAGTGCTAGTTGGCAGGAGAACACCGGGGAGCTGTTTTTT.

In its sample, this clone was seen a few times. The chain combines TRBV7-9 with TRBJ1-3, with a possible D match to TRBD1 (5 bases). The ends were cut back, 5 bases at V and 0 bases at J, with 11 bases in the middle. CDR3 size: 15 residues. The germline V gene encodes CDR1 SEHNR and CDR2 FQNEAQ (reference sequence). The CDR3 DNA follows: TGTGCCAGCAGCCCAGGGCTGAGCTCTGGAAACACCATATATTTT. It encodes CASSPGLSSGNTIYF. Full variable domain (rest looked up from reference TRBV7-9 and TRBJ1-3): DTGVSQNPRHKITKRGQNVTFRCDPISEHNRLYWYRQTLGQGPEFLTYFQNEAQLEKSRLLSDRFSAERPKGSFSTLEIQRTEQGDSAMYLCASSPGLSSGNTIYFGEGSWLTVV.

This rearrangement joins TRBV2 to TRBJ1-1; unclear D gene. Germline CDR1 reads SNHLY; CDR2 reads FYNNEI. The CDR3 is 14 residues long. Trimming pared 4 bases from V and 1 base from J, leaving 10 bases between. CDR3 DNA: TGTGCCAGCAGTGTGTTGACGGGGAACACTGAAGCTTTCTTT. Translation gives CASSVLTGNTEAFF. The full variable domain, its missing parts supplied by reference TRBV2 and TRBJ1-1, is EPEVTQTPSHQVTQMGQEVILRCVPISNHLYFYWYRQILGQKVEFLVSFYNNEISEKSEIFDDQFSVERPDGSNFTLKIRSTKLEDSAMYFCASSVLTGNTEAFFGQGTRLTVV.

This clone was detected only once. This chain uses TRBV4-1 with TRBJ1-2; 11 bases map to TRBD1. This CDR3 spans 15 amino acids. Germline CDR1 reads MGHRA; CDR2 reads YSYEKL. The V and J ends lost 6 bases and 4 bases, in that order; junction bases with no gene match: 7. The CDR3 sequence: CASRPPGQGVYGYTF. CDR3 nucleotides: TGCGCCAGCAGGCCTCCGGGACAGGGGGTCTATGGCTACACCTTC.

The chain joins TRBV9 to TRBJ1-1, with 8 bases identical to TRBD1. The length of the CDR3 is 16 residues. Trimming cost V 4 bases and J 0 bases; bases outside gene matches: 8. From germline, CDR1 is SGDLS and CDR2 YYNGEE. The CDR3 bases are TGTGCCAGCAGCCTTGGGACAGGCTCTCTGAACACTGAAGCTTTCTTT. It specifies CASSLGTGSLNTEAFF.

This rearrangement joins TRBV27 to TRBJ2-1; 11 bases fit TRBD1. From germline, CDR1 is MNHEY and CDR2 SMNVEV (reference sequence). This CDR3 comprises 17 residues. J lost 7 bases, V lost 3 bases, and 11 bases had no gene match. In nucleotides, the CDR3 is TGTGCCAGCAGTTTCTGGACAGGGGGCGGTCTGGGAAATGAGCAGTTCTTC. Its translation: CASSFWTGGGLGNEQFF.

The gene calls are TRBV9 and TRBJ1-2, with 8 bases fitting TRBD1. CDR3 length equals 17 residues. CDR1 and CDR2 (germline): SGDLS, YYNGEE. J was trimmed by 2 bases and V by 4 bases; bases with no gene match: 13. CDR3 coding DNA: TGTGCCAGCAGCCCCCACTGGACAGGGCCGATAAACTATGGCTACACCTTC. Encoded protein: CASSPHWTGPINYGYTF.

The V and J genes are TRBV5-1 and TRBJ1-6, with 9 bases lining up with TRBD1. Per germline, CDR1 SGHRS and CDR2 YFSETQ. The J segment lost 10 bases and the V segment lost 0 bases, leaving 8 bases of the junction unmatched. The CDR3 extends over 16 amino acids. CDR3 sequence (DNA): TGCGCCAGCAGCTTGGGACCGGGACAGGGCCGGTCACCCCTCCACTTT. Encoded protein: CASSLGPGQGRSPLHF. Variable domain in full (rest from reference TRBV5-1 and TRBJ1-6): KAGVTQTPRYLIKTRGQQVTLSCSPISGHRSVSWYQQTPGQGLQFLFEYFSETQRNKGNFPGRFSGRQFSNSRSEMNVSTLELGDSALYLCASSLGPGQGRSPLHFGNGTRLTVT.